These 24 T cell receptor beta chains were all obtained from the same sample, sequenced in a study of cytotoxic CD8 clonotypes in ibrutinib-treated CLL. Only in-frame clones appear in the TCRdb table, and some are missing; sequencing was by immunoSEQ multiplex PCR. The data contain approximately 330,000 clones, roughly 85% of them singletons. The source material was PBMCs, sampled before ibrutinib treatment. Every receptor here comes from a human donor with chronic lymphocytic leukemia.

The chain recombines TRBV7-8 with TRBJ2-7, with 13 bases aligning to TRBD2. The CDR3 has 15 residues. V was pared by 5 bases and J by 3 bases, with 4 bases of the junction left unmatched. Looked up from germline, CDR1 is SGHVS and CDR2 is FQNEAQ. CDR3 loop: CASSQRTSGGYEQYF. As DNA, the CDR3 is TGTGCCAGCAGCCAGCGGACTAGCGGGGGCTACGAGCAGTACTTC.

This chain links TRBV18 with TRBJ1-3, with D maybe TRBD1 (5 bases). Germline V CDR1 and CDR2: KGHSH, LQKENI. The CDR3 is made up of 17 amino acids. V dropped 3 bases and J dropped 5 bases, with 20 bases sitting between them. The CDR3 is CASSPVGAAIGRNTIYF. CDR3 bases: TGTGCCAGCTCACCCGTCGGGGCAGCGATTGGAAGAAACACCATATATTTT.

This chain uses TRBV15 with TRBJ2-3; D uncertain. The germline V gene has CDR1 LNHNV and CDR2 YYDKDF (reference sequence). Trimming shortened V by 6 bases and J by 7 bases, and 17 bases separated the two germline ends. This CDR3 comprises 14 residues. The DNA for the CDR3 is TGTGCCACCAGGAGTAGTCTGGTAGTCAATACGCAGTATTTT. Encoded protein: CATRSSLVVNTQYF.

The chain links TRBV14 to TRBJ1-1; possibly TRBD1 for D (5 bases). Germline V gene sequence: CDR1 SGHDN, CDR2 FVKESK. The V and J ends lost 4 bases and 3 bases respectively, with 15 bases between them. The CDR3 loop spans 15 amino acids. CDR3 sequence (DNA): TGTGCCAGCAGCCCCCTTAGGGGAAGGGACACTGAAGCTTTCTTT. This gives the protein CASSPLRGRDTEAFF.

In nucleotides, the CDR3 is TGTGCCAGCTCACGAGCACTAGCGGGAGACACCGGGGAGCTGTTTTTT. It is translated as CASSRALAGDTGELFF. This chain links TRBV18 with TRBJ2-2, with TRBD2 matching over 11 bases. V shed 4 bases, J shed 3 bases, and the junction held 4 bases outside the gene matches. The CDR3 extends over 16 amino acids. CDR1 KGHSH and CDR2 LQKENI come from the germline V gene.

In its sample, this clone was seen once. The chain is built from TRBV18 and TRBJ2-5; TRBD1 agrees at 10 bases. CDR1 KGHSH and CDR2 LQKENI come from the germline V gene. V lost 0 bases and J lost 7; bases outside the gene matches: 5. This CDR3 contains 15 residues. CDR3 nucleotides: TGTGCCAGCTCACCACCGGGGACAGGGGCTACGACCCAGTACTTC. It is translated as CASSPPGTGATTQYF.

This clone turned up a few times. This chain uses TRBV14 with TRBJ2-6, with D possibly being TRBD1 or TRBD2 (6 bases each). The V gene lost 0 bases and the J gene lost 7 bases, with 16 bases spanning the gap. Germline V CDR1 and CDR2: SGHDN, FVKESK. The CDR3 contains 17 residues. As DNA, the CDR3 is TGTGCCAGCAGCCAAGATTTAGGAGGGGGTCAAGCCAACGTCCTGACTTTC. Amino acid sequence: CASSQDLGGGQANVLTF.

The V call is TRBV7-2, the J call TRBJ2-1, with D possibly matching TRBD1 (5 bases). This CDR3 is built from 15 residues. Germline lookup yields CDR1 SGHTA and CDR2 FQGNSA. V lost 5 bases and J 2 bases, leaving 13 bases between the germline ends. CDR3 in DNA: TGTGCCAGCAGCCTATCAGGACAACCCTACAATGAGCAGTTCTTC. It codes for CASSLSGQPYNEQFF. Full variable domain (outside the CDR3, taken from reference TRBV7-2 and TRBJ2-1): GAGVSQSPSNKVTEKGKDVELRCDPISGHTALYWYRQSLGQGLEFLIYFQGNSAPDKSGLPSDRFSAERTGGSVSTLTIQRTQQEDSAVYLCASSLSGQPYNEQFFGPGTRLTVL.

This chain uses TRBV5-5 with TRBJ2-7; D perhaps matches TRBD2 (7 bases). The V and J ends lost 4 bases and 0 bases respectively, with 14 bases between them. Germline CDR1 reads SGHKS; CDR2 reads YYEKEE (reference sequence). The length of the CDR3 is 15 residues. The CDR3 DNA reads as TGTGCCAGCAGCGCGGGGGACATTTACTCCTACGAGCAGTACTTC. It translates to CASSAGDIYSYEQYF.

The chain is built from TRBV5-1 and TRBJ2-7; 13 bases are a match to TRBD2. This CDR3 spans 19 amino acids. V lost 5 bases, J lost 1 base, and 15 bases stayed unmatched. Per the germline V gene, CDR1 is SGHRS and CDR2 is YFSETQ. The CDR3 reads CASRRPAGTSGASSYEQYF. The CDR3 DNA is TGCGCCAGCAGACGACCGGCCGGGACTAGCGGGGCGTCTTCCTACGAGCAGTACTTC. The full variable domain, completed using reference TRBV5-1 and TRBJ2-7, is KAGVTQTPRYLIKTRGQQVTLSCSPISGHRSVSWYQQTPGQGLQFLFEYFSETQRNKGNFPGRFSGRQFSNSRSEMNVSTLELGDSALYLCASRRPAGTSGASSYEQYFGPGTRLTVT.

The rearrangement links TRBV25-1 to TRBJ1-2; D call uncertain. Germline V gene sequence: CDR1 MGHDK, CDR2 SYGVNS. The V end lost 2 bases, the J end lost 6 bases, and 25 bases lay between the germline ends. This CDR3 contains 18 residues. The CDR3 nucleotides read TGTGCCAGCAGTGAAATCGCGGGGAGACCAGGTGCATACCATGGCTACACCTTC. Its protein product is CASSEIAGRPGAYHGYTF.

The gene calls are TRBV19 and TRBJ2-1; 13 bases match TRBD2. With V trimmed by 2 bases and J by 8 bases, 9 bases remained unmatched. There are 17 residues in the CDR3. Germline values: CDR1 LNHDA, CDR2 SQIVND (reference sequence). CDR3 sequence (DNA): TGTGCCAGTAGTATAATCCGACTAGCGGGAGGTATGGATGAGCAGTTCTTC. It encodes CASSIIRLAGGMDEQFF.

V usage is TRBV7-2 and J usage is TRBJ2-3, with 10 bases fitting TRBD2. With 4 bases clipped from V and 4 bases from J, the junction kept 8 bases outside the gene matches. Looked up from germline, CDR1 is SGHTA and CDR2 is FQGNSA. The CDR3 length is 16 residues. In DNA, the CDR3 is TGTGCCAGCAGCTCGCCCCTCAGCGGGAGGGCAGATACGCAGTATTTT. It specifies CASSSPLSGRADTQYF.

The chain combines TRBV7-7 with TRBJ2-5; possibly TRBD1 or TRBD2 for D (5 bases each). The germline V gene encodes CDR1 SSHAT and CDR2 FNYEAQ (reference sequence). Deletions cut 3 bases from V and 1 base from J, with 15 bases between. There are 16 residues in the CDR3. CDR3 amino acids: CASSLGVLLGQETQYF. DNA of the CDR3: TGTGCCAGCAGCTTGGGGGTATTGCTGGGCCAAGAGACCCAGTACTTC.

A single count supports this clone. The chain joins TRBV7-2 to TRBJ2-3; D might be TRBD2 (6 bases). The V gene lost 5 bases and the J gene lost 3 bases, with 9 bases spanning the gap. The CDR3 runs 13 residues. Germline assignment: CDR1 SGHTA and CDR2 FQGNSA. The CDR3 region is CASSVDYTDTQYF. The DNA of the CDR3 is TGTGCCAGCAGCGTGGACTATACAGATACGCAGTATTTT. The whole variable domain, remainder taken from reference TRBV7-2 and TRBJ2-3, is GAGVSQSPSNKVTEKGKDVELRCDPISGHTALYWYRQSLGQGLEFLIYFQGNSAPDKSGLPSDRFSAERTGGSVSTLTIQRTQQEDSAVYLCASSVDYTDTQYFGPGTRLTVL.

In its sample, this clone was seen once. The gene calls are TRBV7-9 and TRBJ2-7; the D is unclear. The CDR3 is 13 residues long. Trimming took 5 bases from V and 6 from J, leaving 14 bases between them. Germline values: CDR1 SEHNR, CDR2 FQNEAQ (reference sequence). CDR3 sequence: CASSPPSRIEQYF. The CDR3, as DNA: TGTGCCAGCAGCCCCCCGAGTCGGATCGAGCAGTACTTC.

The chain is built from TRBV6-5 and TRBJ2-7; D may be TRBD2 (6 bases). The CDR3 covers 15 residues. Germline CDR1 reads MNHEY; CDR2 reads SVGAGI. Deletions cut 2 bases from V and 0 bases from J, with 11 bases between. This CDR3 reads CASSYTGLYSYEQYF. CDR3 DNA sequence: TGTGCCAGCAGTTACACGGGACTGTACTCCTACGAGCAGTACTTC.

This chain links TRBV28 with TRBJ1-4; a possible D gene is TRBD1 (5 bases). There are 14 residues in the CDR3. Germline V gene sequence: CDR1 MDHEN, CDR2 SYDVKM. V was shortened by 6 bases and J by 0 bases, with 8 bases between the two germline ends. CDR3 DNA: TGTGCCAGCAGGGGGCCTACAACTAATGAAAAACTGTTTTTT. Amino acid sequence: CASRGPTTNEKLFF. Together with reference TRBV28 and TRBJ1-4, the CDR3 gives the full variable domain: DVKVTQSSRYLVKRTGEKVFLECVQDMDHENMFWYRQDPGLGLRLIYFSYDVKMKEKGDIPEGYSVSREKKERFSLILESASTNQTSMYLCASRGPTTNEKLFFGSGTQLSVL.

The chain employs TRBV2 and TRBJ1-2; D gene uncertain. This CDR3 has 13 amino acids. CDR1 and CDR2 (germline): SNHLY, FYNNEI. Trimming removed 6 bases from V and 4 bases from J, with 12 bases in between. The CDR3 region is CASSPGSLYGYTF. The CDR3 nucleotides are TGTGCCAGCAGCCCGGGATCCCTCTATGGCTACACCTTC.

This chain joins TRBV7-8 and TRBJ2-1, with 7 bases lining up with TRBD1. This CDR3 contains 15 residues. Per the germline V gene, CDR1 is SGHVS and CDR2 is FQNEAQ. The junction had 13 bases not matched to a gene; V was cut back by 6 bases and J by 8 bases. The CDR3: CASSIDRTGTDEQFF. The CDR3 DNA sequence: TGTGCCAGCAGTATAGACCGGACTGGGACAGATGAGCAGTTCTTC.

The chain recombines TRBV5-1 with TRBJ1-1; D perhaps matches TRBD1 (6 bases). Trimming pared 4 bases from V and 2 bases from J, leaving 12 bases between. Germline CDR1 is SGHRS and CDR2 is YFSETQ. The CDR3 length is 14 residues. In nucleotides, the CDR3 is TGCGCCAGCAGCCTCATAGGGACAAACACTGAAGCTTTCTTT. It translates to CASSLIGTNTEAFF.

The chain uses TRBV7-2 and TRBJ2-7, with 7 bases matching TRBD1. The ends lost 5 bases at V and 1 base at J; junction bases unmatched: 8. The CDR3 sequence is 15 residues long. Germline V gene lookup returns CDR1 SGHTA and CDR2 FQGNSA. This CDR3 reads CASSTPGQASYEQYF. In nucleotides, the CDR3 is TGTGCCAGCAGCACCCCCGGACAGGCTTCCTACGAGCAGTACTTC.

The chain recombines TRBV12-5 with TRBJ1-2; D ambiguous. Germline CDR1 reads LGHNT; CDR2 reads FRNRAP. Trimming removed 3 bases from V and 0 bases from J, with 8 bases in between. The CDR3 has 14 residues. The CDR3 nucleotides read TGTGCTAGTGGTTTTGGCGTAACTAACTATGGCTACACCTTC. This sequence encodes CASGFGVTNYGYTF.

The chain is built from TRBV27 and TRBJ2-2; TRBD2 agrees at 11 bases. The CDR3 length is 16 residues. CDR1 and CDR2 (germline): MNHEY, SMNVEV (reference sequence). V dropped 3 bases and J dropped 6; count of bases not matched to a gene: 6. Written as DNA, the CDR3 is TGTGCCAGCAGTTTCTTTAGCGGGAGGGCCGCCGGGGAGCTGTTTTTT. Translation: CASSFFSGRAAGELFF.